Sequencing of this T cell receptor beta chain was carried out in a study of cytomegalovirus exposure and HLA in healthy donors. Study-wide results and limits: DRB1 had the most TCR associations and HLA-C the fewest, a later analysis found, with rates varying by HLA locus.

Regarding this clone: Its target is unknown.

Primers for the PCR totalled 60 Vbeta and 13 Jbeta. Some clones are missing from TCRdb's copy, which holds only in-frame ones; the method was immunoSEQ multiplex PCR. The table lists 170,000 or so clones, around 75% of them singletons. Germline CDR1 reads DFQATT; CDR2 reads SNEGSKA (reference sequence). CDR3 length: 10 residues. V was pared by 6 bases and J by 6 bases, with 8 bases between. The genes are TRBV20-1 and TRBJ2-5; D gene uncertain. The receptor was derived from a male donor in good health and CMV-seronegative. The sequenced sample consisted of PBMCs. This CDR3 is CSAPLQTQYF. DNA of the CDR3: TGCAGTGCCCCCCTTCAGACCCAGTACTTC.